The sequence of this T cell receptor beta chain was determined in a study of blood T cell repertoires in COVID-19. Study as a whole: Whether acute or convalescent, the COVID-19 samples came from the United States, Italy and Spain. PBMCs, B-cell-depleted T cells, or T cells provided the cDNA or gDNA that made up the material.

Germline CDR1 reads SGHRS; CDR2 reads YFSETQ. The ends lost 4 bases at V and 5 bases at J; junction bases unmatched: 11. The CDR3 sequence is 17 residues long. In the study's own analysis: By means of reference gene primer amplification, nucleated cell counts were estimated. Only in-frame clones appear in the TCRdb table, and some are missing; sequencing was by immunoSEQ multiplex PCR. V, J and clone size are taken as reported in that table, and D and trimming were inferred from the DNA itself. Of 88,000 or so clones listed, 85% were seen once; the top ten hold roughly 4%. This sequence was found in a man aged 60 to 75 with acute or convalescent COVID-19. Sequencing used peripheral blood. The chain employs TRBV5-1 and TRBJ2-1; 11 bases match TRBD2. The CDR3 protein is CASSPGLAVTPDNEQFF. The CDR3 DNA follows: TGCGCCAGCAGCCCGGGACTAGCGGTGACGCCCGACAATGAGCAGTTCTTC.